The sequence of this TCR beta chain was determined in a study of blood T cell repertoires in COVID-19. Across the whole study: Whether acute or convalescent, the COVID-19 samples came from the United States, Italy and Spain. PBMCs, B-cell-depleted T cells, or T cells provided the cDNA or gDNA that made up the material.

CDR1 and CDR2 (germline): LNHDA, SQIVND (reference sequence). The CDR3 is 14 residues long. The V end lost 5 bases, the J end lost 3 bases, and 14 bases lay between the germline ends. Produced via immunoSEQ multiplex PCR; TCRdb's table is partial and in-frame only. The top ten clones hold roughly 61% of a sample with about 44,000 clones, 73% of them seen once. Sequenced material: peripheral blood. The TCR was taken from a man at least 80 years old with acute or convalescent COVID-19. The V call is TRBV19, the J call TRBJ2-7, with TRBD1 as a possible D gene (6 bases). The CDR3 nucleotides read TGTGCCAGTAGTTCTCGGGACACCAACTACGAGCAGTACTTC. As protein: CASSSRDTNYEQYF.